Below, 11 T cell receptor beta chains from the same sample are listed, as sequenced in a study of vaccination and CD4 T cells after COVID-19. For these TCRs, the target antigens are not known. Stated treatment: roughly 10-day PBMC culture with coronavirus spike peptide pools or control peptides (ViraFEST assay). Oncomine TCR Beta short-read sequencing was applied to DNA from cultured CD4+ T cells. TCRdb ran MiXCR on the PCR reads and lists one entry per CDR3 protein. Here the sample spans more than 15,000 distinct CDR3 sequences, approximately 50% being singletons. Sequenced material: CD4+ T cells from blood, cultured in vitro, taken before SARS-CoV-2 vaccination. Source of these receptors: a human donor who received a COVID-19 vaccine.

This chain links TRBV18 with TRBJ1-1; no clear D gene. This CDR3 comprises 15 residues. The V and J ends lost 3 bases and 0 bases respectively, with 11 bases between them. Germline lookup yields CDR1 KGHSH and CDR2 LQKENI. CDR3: CASSPSKGMNTEAFF. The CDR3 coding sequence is TGTGCCAGCTCACCGAGTAAAGGGATGAACACTGAAGCTTTCTTT.

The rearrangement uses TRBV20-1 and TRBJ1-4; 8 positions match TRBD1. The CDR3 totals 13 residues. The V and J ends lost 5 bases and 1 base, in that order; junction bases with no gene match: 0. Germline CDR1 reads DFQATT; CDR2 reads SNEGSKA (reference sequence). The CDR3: CSAGQGTNEKLFF. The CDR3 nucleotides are TGCAGTGCTGGACAGGGAACTAATGAAAAACTGTTTTTT.

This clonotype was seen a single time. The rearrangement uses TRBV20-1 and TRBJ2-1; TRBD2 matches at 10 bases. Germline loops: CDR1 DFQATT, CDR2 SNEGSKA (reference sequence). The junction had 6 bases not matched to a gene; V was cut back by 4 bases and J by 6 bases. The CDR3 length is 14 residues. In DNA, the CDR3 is TGCAGTGCTATTTCGCCTAGCGGGGGCAATGAGCAGTTCTTC. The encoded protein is CSAISPSGGNEQFF.

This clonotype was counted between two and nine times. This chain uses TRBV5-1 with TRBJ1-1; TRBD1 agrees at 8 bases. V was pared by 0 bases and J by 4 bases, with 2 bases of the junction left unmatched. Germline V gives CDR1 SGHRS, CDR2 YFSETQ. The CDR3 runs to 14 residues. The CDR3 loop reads CASSLGDRSTEAFF. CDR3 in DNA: TGCGCCAGCAGCTTGGGGGACAGGAGCACTGAAGCTTTCTTT.

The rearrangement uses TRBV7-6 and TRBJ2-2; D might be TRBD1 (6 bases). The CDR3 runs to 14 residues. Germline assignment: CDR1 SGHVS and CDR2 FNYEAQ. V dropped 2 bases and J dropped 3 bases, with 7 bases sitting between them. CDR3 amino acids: CASSLNRDTGELFF. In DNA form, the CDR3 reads TGTGCCAGCAGCTTAAACAGGGACACCGGGGAGCTGTTTTTT.

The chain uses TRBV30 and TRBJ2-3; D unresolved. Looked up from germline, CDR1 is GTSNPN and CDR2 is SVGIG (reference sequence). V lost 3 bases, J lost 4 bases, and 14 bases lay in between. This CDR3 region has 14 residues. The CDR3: CAWRLGSGADTQYF. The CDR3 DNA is TGTGCCTGGAGGCTAGGAAGTGGGGCAGATACGCAGTATTTT.

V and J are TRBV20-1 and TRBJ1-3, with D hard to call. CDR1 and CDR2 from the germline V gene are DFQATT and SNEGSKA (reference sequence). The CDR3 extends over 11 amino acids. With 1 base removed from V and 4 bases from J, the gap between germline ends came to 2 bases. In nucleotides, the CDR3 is TGCAGTGCTAGAGGGGGAAACACCATATATTTT. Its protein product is CSARGGNTIYF.

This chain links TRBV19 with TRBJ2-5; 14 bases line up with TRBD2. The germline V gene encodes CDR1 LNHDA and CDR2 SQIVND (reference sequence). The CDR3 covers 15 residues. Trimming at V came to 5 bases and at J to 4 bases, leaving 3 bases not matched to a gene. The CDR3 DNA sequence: TGTGCCAGTAGTTTCGGACTAGCGGGGGGAGAGACCCAGTACTTC. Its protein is CASSFGLAGGETQYF.

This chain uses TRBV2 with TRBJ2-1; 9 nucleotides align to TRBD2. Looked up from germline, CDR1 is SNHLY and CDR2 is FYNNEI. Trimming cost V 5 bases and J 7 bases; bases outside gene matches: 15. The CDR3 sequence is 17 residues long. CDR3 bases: TGTGCCAGCAGTAGAGAAAGCGGGGGGCTCTTGGGGAATGAGCAGTTCTTC. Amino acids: CASSRESGGLLGNEQFF. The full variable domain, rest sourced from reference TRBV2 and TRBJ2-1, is EPEVTQTPSHQVTQMGQEVILRCVPISNHLYFYWYRQILGQKVEFLVSFYNNEISEKSEIFDDQFSVERPDGSNFTLKIRSTKLEDSAMYFCASSRESGGLLGNEQFFGPGTRLTVL.

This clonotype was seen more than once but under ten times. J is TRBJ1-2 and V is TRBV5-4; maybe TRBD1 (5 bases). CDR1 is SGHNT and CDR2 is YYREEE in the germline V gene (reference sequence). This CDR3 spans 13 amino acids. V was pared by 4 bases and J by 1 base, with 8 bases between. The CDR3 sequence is CASSTDSNYGYTF. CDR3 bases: TGTGCCAGCAGCACTGACAGTAACTATGGCTACACCTTC.

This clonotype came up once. The CDR3 loop reads CASSRRTSGGGFAIQYF. CDR3 nucleotides: TGTGCCAGCAGTCGGCGGACTAGCGGGGGGGGGTTCGCCATTCAGTACTTC. The chain joins TRBV6-2 or TRBV6-3 to TRBJ2-4; 15 positions agree with TRBD2. V trimming: 5 bases; J trimming: 9 bases; junction bases outside the gene matches: 11. The CDR3 has 17 residues. Germline values: CDR1 MNHEY, CDR2 SVGEGT.